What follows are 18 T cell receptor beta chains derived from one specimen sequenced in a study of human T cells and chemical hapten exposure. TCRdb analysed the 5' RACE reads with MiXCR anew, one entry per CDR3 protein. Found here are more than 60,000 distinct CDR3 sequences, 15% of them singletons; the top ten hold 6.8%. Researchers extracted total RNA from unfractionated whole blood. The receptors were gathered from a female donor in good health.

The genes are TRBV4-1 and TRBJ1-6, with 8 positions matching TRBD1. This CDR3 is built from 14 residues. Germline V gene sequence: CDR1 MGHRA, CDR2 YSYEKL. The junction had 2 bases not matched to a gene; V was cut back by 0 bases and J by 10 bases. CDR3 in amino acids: CASSQEQGDSPLHF. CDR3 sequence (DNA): TGCGCCAGCAGCCAAGAACAGGGGGACTCACCCCTCCACTTT.

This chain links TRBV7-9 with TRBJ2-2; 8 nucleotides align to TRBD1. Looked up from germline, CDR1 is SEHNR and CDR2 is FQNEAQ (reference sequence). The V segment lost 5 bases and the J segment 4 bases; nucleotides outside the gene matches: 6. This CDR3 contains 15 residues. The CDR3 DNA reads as TGTGCCAGCAGCACCACCGGACAGGGCACCGGGGAGCTGTTTTTT. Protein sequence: CASSTTGQGTGELFF. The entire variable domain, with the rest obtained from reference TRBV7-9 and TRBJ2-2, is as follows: DTGVSQNPRHKITKRGQNVTFRCDPISEHNRLYWYRQTLGQGPEFLTYFQNEAQLEKSRLLSDRFSAERPKGSFSTLEIQRTEQGDSAMYLCASSTTGQGTGELFFGEGSRLTVL.

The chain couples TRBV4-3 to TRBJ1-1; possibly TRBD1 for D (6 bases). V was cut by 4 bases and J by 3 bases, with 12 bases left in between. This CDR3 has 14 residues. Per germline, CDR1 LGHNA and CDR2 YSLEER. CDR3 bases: TGCGCCAGCAGCCTGTATACAGGGTACACTGAAGCTTTCTTT. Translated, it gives CASSLYTGYTEAFF.

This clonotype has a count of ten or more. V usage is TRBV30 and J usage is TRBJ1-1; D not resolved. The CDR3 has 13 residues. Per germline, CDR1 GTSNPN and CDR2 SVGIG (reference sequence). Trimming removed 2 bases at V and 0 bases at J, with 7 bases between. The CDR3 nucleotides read TGTGCCTGGAGTTCGGTAGTGAACACTGAAGCTTTCTTT. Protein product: CAWSSVVNTEAFF.

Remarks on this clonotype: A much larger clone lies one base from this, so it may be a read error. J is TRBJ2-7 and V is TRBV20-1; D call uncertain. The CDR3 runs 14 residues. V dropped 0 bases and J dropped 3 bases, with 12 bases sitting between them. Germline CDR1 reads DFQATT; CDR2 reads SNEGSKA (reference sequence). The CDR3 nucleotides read TGCAGTGCTAGAGAAGGTAGGACGGACTACGAGCAGTACTTC. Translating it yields CSAREGRTDYEQYF.

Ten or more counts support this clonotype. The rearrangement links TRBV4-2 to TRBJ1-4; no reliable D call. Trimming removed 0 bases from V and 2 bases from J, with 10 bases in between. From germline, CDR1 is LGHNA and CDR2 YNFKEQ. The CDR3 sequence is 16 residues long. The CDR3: CASSQEVSGTNEKLFF. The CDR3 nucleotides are TGTGCCAGCAGCCAAGAGGTGTCAGGCACTAATGAAAAACTGTTTTTT.

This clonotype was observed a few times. CDR3 in DNA: TGTGCCAGCAGCATCCACTCTGGACAGGCTGAAGCTTTCTTT. It yields the protein CASSIHSGQAEAFF. The rearrangement joins TRBV6-1 to TRBJ1-1, with 7 bases fitting TRBD1. Trimming cost V 6 bases and J 6 bases; bases outside gene matches: 10. From germline, CDR1 is MNHNS and CDR2 SASEGT. This CDR3 region has 14 residues.

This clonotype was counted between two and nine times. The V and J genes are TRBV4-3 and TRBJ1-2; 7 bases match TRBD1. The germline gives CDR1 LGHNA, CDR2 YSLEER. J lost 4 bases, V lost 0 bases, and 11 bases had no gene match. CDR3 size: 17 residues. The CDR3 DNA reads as TGCGCCAGCAGCCAAGAACAGTCCCACAGGGGCAGCTATGGCTACACCTTC. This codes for CASSQEQSHRGSYGYTF.

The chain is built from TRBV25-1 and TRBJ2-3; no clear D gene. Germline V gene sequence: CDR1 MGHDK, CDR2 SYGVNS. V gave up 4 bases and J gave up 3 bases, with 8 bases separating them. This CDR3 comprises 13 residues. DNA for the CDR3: TGTGCCAGCAGTGCGGCCGGGACAGATACGCAGTATTTT. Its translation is CASSAAGTDTQYF.

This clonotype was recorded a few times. The CDR3 loop is CASSAGQGTYGYTF. The CDR3, as DNA: TGCGCCAGCAGCGCGGGACAGGGTACCTATGGCTACACCTTC. The chain carries TRBV5-1 and TRBJ1-2; TRBD1 agrees at 9 bases. Germline V lookup: CDR1 SGHRS, CDR2 YFSETQ. V lost 4 bases and J lost 4; bases outside the gene matches: 5. The CDR3 consists of 14 residues.

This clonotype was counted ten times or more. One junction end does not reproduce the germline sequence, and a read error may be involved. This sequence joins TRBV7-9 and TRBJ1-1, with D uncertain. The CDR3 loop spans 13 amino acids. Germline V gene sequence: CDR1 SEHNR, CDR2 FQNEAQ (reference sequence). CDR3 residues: CASSLDEGTEAFF. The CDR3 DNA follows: TGTGCCAGCAGCTTAGATGAGGGAACTGAAGCCTTCTTT.

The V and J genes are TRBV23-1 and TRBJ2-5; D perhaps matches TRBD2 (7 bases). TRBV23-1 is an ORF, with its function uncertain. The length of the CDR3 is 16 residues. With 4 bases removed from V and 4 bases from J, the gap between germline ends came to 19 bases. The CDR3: CASSPRGAGNGETQYF. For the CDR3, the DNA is TGCGCCAGCAGTCCCCGGGGGGCGGGGAACGGAGAGACCCAGTACTTC.

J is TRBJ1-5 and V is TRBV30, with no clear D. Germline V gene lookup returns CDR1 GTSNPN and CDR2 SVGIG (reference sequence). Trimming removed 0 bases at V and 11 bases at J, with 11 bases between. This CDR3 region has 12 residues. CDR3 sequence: CAWSVPAGTQHF. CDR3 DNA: TGTGCCTGGAGTGTCCCGGCCGGAACCCAGCATTTT.

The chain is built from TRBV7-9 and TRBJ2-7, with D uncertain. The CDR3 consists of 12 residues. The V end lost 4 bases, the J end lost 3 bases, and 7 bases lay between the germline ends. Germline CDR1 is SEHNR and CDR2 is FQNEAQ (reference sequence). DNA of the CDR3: TGTGCCAGCAGCTCAGAGGACTACGAGCAGTACTTC. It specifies CASSSEDYEQYF.

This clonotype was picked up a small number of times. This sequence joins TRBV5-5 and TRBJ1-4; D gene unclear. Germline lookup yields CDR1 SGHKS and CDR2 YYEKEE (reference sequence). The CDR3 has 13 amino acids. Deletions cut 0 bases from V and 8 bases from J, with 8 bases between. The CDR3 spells CASSLVGREKLFF. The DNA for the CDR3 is TGTGCCAGCAGCTTGGTGGGCAGGGAAAAACTGTTTTTT.

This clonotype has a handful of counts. CDR3 amino acids: CASSPVLRGALQETQYF. CDR3 DNA sequence: TGCGCCAGCAGCCCAGTCCTTAGGGGCGCCCTTCAAGAGACCCAGTACTTC. The chain recombines TRBV4-1 with TRBJ2-5; tentative D call: TRBD1 (5 bases). The CDR3 totals 17 residues. Germline V CDR1 and CDR2: MGHRA, YSYEKL. V dropped 4 bases and J dropped 2 bases, with 20 bases sitting between them.

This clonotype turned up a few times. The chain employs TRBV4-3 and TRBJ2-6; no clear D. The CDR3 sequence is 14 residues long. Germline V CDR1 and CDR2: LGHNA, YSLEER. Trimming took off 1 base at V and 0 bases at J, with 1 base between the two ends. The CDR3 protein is CASSQVSGANVLTF. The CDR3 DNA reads TGCGCCAGCAGCCAAGTCTCTGGGGCCAACGTCCTGACTTTC.

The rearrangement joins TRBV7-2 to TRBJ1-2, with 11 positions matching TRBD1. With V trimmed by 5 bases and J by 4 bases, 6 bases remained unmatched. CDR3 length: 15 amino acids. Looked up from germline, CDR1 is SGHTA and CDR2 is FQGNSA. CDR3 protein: CASSPRTGGGYGYTF. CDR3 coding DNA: TGTGCCAGCAGCCCTCGGACAGGGGGCGGCTATGGCTACACCTTC.